One and the same sample provided the 24 T cell receptor beta chains below, sequenced in a study of long-term antiretroviral therapy in people with HIV (dated by TCRdb to the early 2020s). The immunoSEQ hsTCRB v3.0 assay was used at survey level resolution to sequence the TRB variable region. This immuneACCESS table, as held by TCRdb, lists in-frame sequences with V and J called but not all clones. Of the missing ones, under half trace to an unresolved V gene in checked studies; the others have no known cause. Here the sample has 17,000 or so clones; around 84% occur a single time. The top ten clones comprise approximately 13% of the sample. This specimen consisted of unsorted PBMCs, obtained 3.2 years after starting antiretroviral therapy. These receptors came from a woman aged 40-49 years with HIV.

The chain has TRBV18 and TRBJ1-2; TRBD1 aligns across 12 bases. Looked up from germline, CDR1 is KGHSH and CDR2 is LQKENI. Unmatched junction bases numbered 3, after V lost 4 bases and J lost 6 bases. This CDR3 spans 14 amino acids. CDR3 sequence reads: CASSLGTGGDGYTF. The CDR3 bases are TGTGCCAGCTCACTTGGGACAGGGGGCGATGGCTACACCTTC.

The J gene is TRBJ2-7, the V gene TRBV5-1, with D tentatively TRBD1 (5 bases). The CDR3 is 13 residues long. V was clipped by 4 bases and J by 2 bases, with 10 bases between them. In germline, CDR1 is SGHRS, CDR2 YFSETQ. In DNA, the CDR3 is TGCGCCAGCAGCCTAAGACAGCCCTACGAGCAGTACTTC. Residues: CASSLRQPYEQYF.

The V gene is TRBV2, the J gene TRBJ1-1; 8 bases fit TRBD1. This CDR3 spans 14 amino acids. The V and J ends lost 6 bases and 0 bases, in that order; junction bases with no gene match: 3. Germline loops: CDR1 SNHLY, CDR2 FYNNEI. The CDR3 nucleotides are TGTGCCAGCAGGAGGACAGGGATGAACACTGAAGCTTTCTTT. Translated, it gives CASRRTGMNTEAFF.

The rearrangement joins TRBV9 to TRBJ1-2, with D possibly being TRBD1 (5 bases). The CDR3 is 15 amino acids. Germline CDR1 and CDR2: SGDLS and YYNGEE. The V gene lost 3 bases and the J gene lost 8 bases, with 20 bases spanning the gap. The CDR3 region is CASSEGGAPLGGYTF. DNA of the CDR3: TGTGCCAGCAGCGAGGGAGGGGCACCCTTAGGGGGCTACACCTTC. Looking up the rest from reference TRBV9 and TRBJ1-2 gives the full variable domain: DSGVTQTPKHLITATGQRVTLRCSPRSGDLSVYWYQQSLDQGLQFLIQYYNGEERAKGNILERFSAQQFPDLHSELNLSSLELGDSALYFCASSEGGAPLGGYTFGSGTRLTVV.

The V and J genes are TRBV29-1 and TRBJ1-3, with D perhaps matching TRBD1 (6 bases). V lost 5 bases and J lost 0, with 14 bases in between. CDR3 length: 15 residues. In germline, CDR1 is SQVTM, CDR2 ANQGSEA. Written as DNA, the CDR3 is TGCAGCGTTTCTAACCCGGACAGCTCTGGAAACACCATATATTTT. Protein: CSVSNPDSSGNTIYF.

V and J are TRBV6-5 and TRBJ2-2, with 7 bases matching TRBD1. Germline V lookup: CDR1 MNHEY, CDR2 SVGAGI. The CDR3 sequence is 14 residues long. The trim removed 6 bases at V and 1 base at J, leaving 2 bases unmatched. CDR3 DNA sequence: TGTGCCAGCAGGTACAGGGGGAACACCGGGGAGCTGTTTTTT. Translating it yields CASRYRGNTGELFF.

The chain is built from TRBV12-5 and TRBJ2-1; D gene uncertain. The CDR3 is 12 amino acids. V was shortened by 5 bases and J by 4 bases, with 6 bases between the two germline ends. In germline, CDR1 is LGHNT, CDR2 FRNRAP. This chain's CDR3 is CASGPDYNEQFF. CDR3 nucleotide sequence: TGTGCTAGTGGTCCGGATTACAATGAGCAGTTCTTC.

The sample holds one count of this clone. The V gene is TRBV2, the J gene TRBJ1-5; no clear D gene. The V end lost 6 bases, the J end lost 1 base, and 13 bases lay between the germline ends. This CDR3 has 15 amino acids. Germline assignment: CDR1 SNHLY and CDR2 FYNNEI. The CDR3: CASRRGRESNQPQHF. The DNA for the CDR3 is TGTGCCAGCAGGAGAGGGAGAGAGAGCAATCAGCCCCAGCATTTT.

V usage is TRBV6-5 and J usage is TRBJ2-7; TRBD1 agrees at 7 bases. The length of the CDR3 is 15 residues. Trimming cost V 3 bases and J 2 bases; bases outside gene matches: 7. The germline CDR1 and CDR2 sequences are MNHEY and SVGAGI. CDR3 region: CASSYLTGRTYEQYF. The CDR3 DNA sequence: TGTGCCAGCAGTTATTTGACAGGGAGAACCTACGAGCAGTACTTC.

The chain employs TRBV2 and TRBJ1-5, with D unclear. The CDR3 has 12 amino acids. V was shortened by 5 bases and J by 9 bases, with 11 bases between the two germline ends. The germline gives CDR1 SNHLY, CDR2 FYNNEI. The CDR3 region has the DNA TGTGCCAGCAGTCCCACCCTCCCGCCCCAGCATTTT. As protein: CASSPTLPPQHF.

The rearrangement links TRBV10-3 to TRBJ2-6; TRBD1 might be the D (5 bases). The CDR3 has 14 residues. Germline V gene lookup returns CDR1 ENHRY and CDR2 SYGVKD. Trimming took off 10 bases at V and 0 bases at J, with 10 bases between the two ends. CDR3 DNA sequence: TGTGCCACCGACAGTAGCTCTGGGGCCAACGTCCTGACTTTC. Amino acids: CATDSSSGANVLTF.

The chain links TRBV30 to TRBJ1-2, with D perhaps matching TRBD1 (6 bases). This CDR3 spans 10 amino acids. Germline loops: CDR1 GTSNPN, CDR2 SVGIG (reference sequence). The ends were cut back, 5 bases at V and 12 bases at J, with 13 bases in the middle. Here the CDR3 reads CAWGGPGHTF. The CDR3 coding sequence is TGTGCCTGGGGGGGCCCGGGGCACACCTTC.

V usage is TRBV5-1 and J usage is TRBJ2-7, with D tentatively TRBD1 (6 bases). CDR1 and CDR2 from the germline V gene are SGHRS and YFSETQ. V was clipped by 5 bases and J by 3 bases, with 12 bases between them. This CDR3 region has 13 residues. The CDR3, as DNA: TGCGCCAGCAGGTGGGACAAACGCTACGAGCAGTACTTC. Protein: CASRWDKRYEQYF.

The chain recombines TRBV7-9 with TRBJ2-7; D is uncertain. V lost 4 bases and J 1 base, leaving 20 bases between the germline ends. This CDR3 has 17 amino acids. Germline V gene sequence: CDR1 SEHNR, CDR2 FQNEAQ (reference sequence). This chain's CDR3 is CASSSGIGRIPSYEQYF. For the CDR3, the DNA is TGTGCCAGCAGCTCTGGAATCGGGCGGATCCCATCCTACGAGCAGTACTTC.

The chain joins TRBV6-1 to TRBJ2-7, with 11 nucleotides matching TRBD2. Trimming at V came to 1 base and at J to 2 bases, leaving 1 base not matched to a gene. This CDR3 comprises 15 residues. Germline V lookup: CDR1 MNHNS, CDR2 SASEGT. The CDR3 loop reads CASSEGLAGTYEQYF. The DNA for the CDR3 is TGTGCCAGCAGTGAAGGACTAGCGGGGACCTACGAGCAGTACTTC.

The rearrangement uses TRBV29-1 and TRBJ1-1, with D possibly TRBD1 on 6 matching bases. CDR3 length: 12 residues. V was clipped by 6 bases and J by 7 bases, with 15 bases between them. Germline V gene data show CDR1 as SQVTM and CDR2 as ANQGSEA. CDR3 sequence reads: CSVQLQGDEAFF. The CDR3 region has the DNA TGCAGCGTCCAACTACAGGGTGATGAAGCTTTCTTT.

The V gene is TRBV30, the J gene TRBJ1-5; possibly TRBD1 for D (5 bases). This CDR3 spans 13 amino acids. Trimming stripped 0 bases from V and 5 bases from J, with 8 bases between. From germline, CDR1 is GTSNPN and CDR2 SVGIG (reference sequence). CDR3: CAWSVQGDQPQHF. The DNA for the CDR3 is TGTGCCTGGAGTGTGCAGGGAGATCAGCCCCAGCATTTT.

J is TRBJ2-1 and V is TRBV6-5; D is tentatively TRBD1 or TRBD2 (5 bases each). Deletions cut 0 bases from V and 8 bases from J, with 14 bases between. Germline V CDR1 and CDR2: MNHEY, SVGAGI. CDR3 size: 15 residues. The CDR3 nucleotides are TGTGCCAGCAGTTACTCGTACTATCGGGGCGATGAGCAGTTCTTC. Protein: CASSYSYYRGDEQFF.

The rearrangement links TRBV30 to TRBJ1-2; D uncertain. This CDR3 contains 11 residues. CDR1 and CDR2 from the germline V gene are GTSNPN and SVGIG (reference sequence). V lost 7 bases, J lost 4 bases, and 10 bases lay in between. CDR3 sequence: CASEAAYGYTF. The CDR3 nucleotides read TGTGCCTCAGAGGCTGCCTATGGCTACACCTTC.

CDR3 in DNA: TGTGCCAGCAGTCCGACAGGGATTGGGGGCTACACCTTC. The encoded protein is CASSPTGIGGYTF. This sequence joins TRBV6-4 and TRBJ1-2; 7 nucleotides line up with TRBD1. The CDR3 extends over 13 amino acids. The V and J ends lost 5 bases and 8 bases, in that order; junction bases with no gene match: 8. Germline CDR1 reads MRHNA; CDR2 reads SNTAGT.

The chain links TRBV6-1 to TRBJ2-7, with 8 bases fitting TRBD1. CDR1 and CDR2 (germline): MNHNS, SASEGT. J was trimmed by 7 bases and V by 7 bases; bases with no gene match: 12. The CDR3 is made up of 14 amino acids. The CDR3, as DNA: TGTGCCAGCACCCAAGGACAGGGCAACCGGGAGCAGTACTTC. It codes for CASTQGQGNREQYF.

This chain joins TRBV5-6 and TRBJ1-1, with D unclear. Germline V CDR1 and CDR2: SGHDT, YYEEEE. This CDR3 has 15 residues. Deletions cut 3 bases from V and 4 bases from J, with 16 bases between. This CDR3 reads CASSSLPQGSTEAFF. The CDR3 DNA reads TGTGCCAGCAGCTCGCTCCCCCAAGGAAGCACTGAAGCTTTCTTT.

The sample holds a few counts of this clone. J is TRBJ1-1 and V is TRBV2; D might be TRBD1 (5 bases). The germline V gene has CDR1 SNHLY and CDR2 FYNNEI. This CDR3 has 15 residues. The V and J ends lost 7 bases and 1 base respectively, with 16 bases between them. The CDR3: CASTRQGGTNTEAFF. As DNA, the CDR3 is TGTGCCAGCACTAGGCAGGGTGGTACGAACACTGAAGCTTTCTTT. The full variable domain, completed using reference TRBV2 and TRBJ1-1, is EPEVTQTPSHQVTQMGQEVILRCVPISNHLYFYWYRQILGQKVEFLVSFYNNEISEKSEIFDDQFSVERPDGSNFTLKIRSTKLEDSAMYFCASTRQGGTNTEAFFGQGTRLTVV.

The chain is built from TRBV5-1 and TRBJ2-1; D not certain. Trimming removed 1 base from V and 5 bases from J, with 7 bases in between. The CDR3 is 13 amino acids. The germline gives CDR1 SGHRS, CDR2 YFSETQ. The CDR3 nucleotides are TGCGCCAGCAGCTTGCCACAGAACAATGAGCAGTTCTTC. This gives the protein CASSLPQNNEQFF.